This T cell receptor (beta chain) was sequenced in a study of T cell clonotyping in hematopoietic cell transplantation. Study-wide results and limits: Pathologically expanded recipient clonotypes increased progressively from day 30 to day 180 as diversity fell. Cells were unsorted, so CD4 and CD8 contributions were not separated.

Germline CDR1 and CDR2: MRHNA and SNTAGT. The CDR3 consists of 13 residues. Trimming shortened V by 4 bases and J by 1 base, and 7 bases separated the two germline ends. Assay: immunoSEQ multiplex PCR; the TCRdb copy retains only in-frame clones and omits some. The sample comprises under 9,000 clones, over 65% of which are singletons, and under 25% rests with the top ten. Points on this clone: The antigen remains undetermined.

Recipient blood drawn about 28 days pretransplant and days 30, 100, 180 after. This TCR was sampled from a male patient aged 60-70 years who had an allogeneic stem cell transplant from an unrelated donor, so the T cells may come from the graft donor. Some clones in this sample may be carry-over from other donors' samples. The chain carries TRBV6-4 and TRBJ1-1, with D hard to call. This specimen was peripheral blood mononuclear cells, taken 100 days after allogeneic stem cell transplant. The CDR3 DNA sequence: TGTGCCAGCAGTGTTGTACAGAACACTGAAGCTTTCTTT. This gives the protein CASSVVQNTEAFF.